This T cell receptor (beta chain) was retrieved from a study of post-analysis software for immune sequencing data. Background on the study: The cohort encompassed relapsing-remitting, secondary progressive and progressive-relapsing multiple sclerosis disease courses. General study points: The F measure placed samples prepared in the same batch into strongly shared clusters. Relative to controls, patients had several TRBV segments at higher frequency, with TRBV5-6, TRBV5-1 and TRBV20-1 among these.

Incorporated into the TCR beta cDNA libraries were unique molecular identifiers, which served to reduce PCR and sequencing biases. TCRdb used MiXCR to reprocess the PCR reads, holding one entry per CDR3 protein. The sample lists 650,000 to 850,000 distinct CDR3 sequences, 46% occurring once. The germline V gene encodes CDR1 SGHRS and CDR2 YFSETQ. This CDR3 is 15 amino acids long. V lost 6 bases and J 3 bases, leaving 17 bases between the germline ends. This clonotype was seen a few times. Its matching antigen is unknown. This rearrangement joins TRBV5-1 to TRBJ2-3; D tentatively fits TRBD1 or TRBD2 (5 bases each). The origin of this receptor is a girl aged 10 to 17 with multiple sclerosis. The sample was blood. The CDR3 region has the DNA TGCGCCAGCACTAAATCAGGGAGTTGGACAGATACGCAGTATTTT. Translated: CASTKSGSWTDTQYF.